The clone carrying this TCR beta chain was observed once. These data originate in a study of blood T cell repertoires in COVID-19. The germline V gene encodes CDR1 SGHTA and CDR2 FQGNSA. The V segment lost 5 bases and the J segment 10 bases; nucleotides outside the gene matches: 8. There are 15 residues in the CDR3. Sequencing used immunoSEQ multiplex PCR; TCRdb keeps in-frame clones, though not all of them. The data show over 350,000 clones, over 75% seen once. This chain links TRBV7-2 with TRBJ1-6; 10 positions match TRBD1. The TCR sequence derives from a woman in her 30s with acute COVID-19. The sequencing input was PBMCs or T cells enriched from blood (not recorded which). As DNA, the CDR3 is TGTGCCAGCAGCGGAGGACAGGGGGTTAGGTCACCCCTCCACTTT. As protein: CASSGGQGVRSPLHF.